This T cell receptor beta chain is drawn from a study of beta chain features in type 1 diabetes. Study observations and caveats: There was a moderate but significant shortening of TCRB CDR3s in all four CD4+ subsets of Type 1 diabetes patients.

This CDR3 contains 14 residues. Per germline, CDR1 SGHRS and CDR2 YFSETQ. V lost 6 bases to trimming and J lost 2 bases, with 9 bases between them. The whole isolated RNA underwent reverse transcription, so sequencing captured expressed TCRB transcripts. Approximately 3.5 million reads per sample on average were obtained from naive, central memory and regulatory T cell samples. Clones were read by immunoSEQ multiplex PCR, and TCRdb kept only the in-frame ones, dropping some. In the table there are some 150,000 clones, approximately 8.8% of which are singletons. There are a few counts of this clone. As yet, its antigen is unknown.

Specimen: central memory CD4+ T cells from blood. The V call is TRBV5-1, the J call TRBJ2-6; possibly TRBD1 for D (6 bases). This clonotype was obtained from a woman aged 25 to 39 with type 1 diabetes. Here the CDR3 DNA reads TGCGCCAGCATCCAGGGGCCTGGGGCCAACGTCCTGACTTTC. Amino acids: CASIQGPGANVLTF. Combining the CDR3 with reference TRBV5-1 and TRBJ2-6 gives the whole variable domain KAGVTQTPRYLIKTRGQQVTLSCSPISGHRSVSWYQQTPGQGLQFLFEYFSETQRNKGNFPGRFSGRQFSNSRSEMNVSTLELGDSALYLCASIQGPGANVLTFGAGSRLTVL.